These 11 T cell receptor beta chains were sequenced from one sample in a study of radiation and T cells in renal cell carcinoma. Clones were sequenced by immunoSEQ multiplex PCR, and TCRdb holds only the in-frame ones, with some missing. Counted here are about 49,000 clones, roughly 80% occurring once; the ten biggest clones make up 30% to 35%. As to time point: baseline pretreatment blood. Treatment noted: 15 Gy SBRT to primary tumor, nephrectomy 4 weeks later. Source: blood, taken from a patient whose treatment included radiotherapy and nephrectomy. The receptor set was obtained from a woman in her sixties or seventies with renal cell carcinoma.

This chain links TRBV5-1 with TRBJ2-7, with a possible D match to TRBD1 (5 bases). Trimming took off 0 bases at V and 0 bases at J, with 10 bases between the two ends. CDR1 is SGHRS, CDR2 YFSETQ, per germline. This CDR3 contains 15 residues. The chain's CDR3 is CASSLGQGFSYEQYF. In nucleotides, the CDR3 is TGCGCCAGCAGCTTGGGGCAGGGTTTCTCCTACGAGCAGTACTTC.

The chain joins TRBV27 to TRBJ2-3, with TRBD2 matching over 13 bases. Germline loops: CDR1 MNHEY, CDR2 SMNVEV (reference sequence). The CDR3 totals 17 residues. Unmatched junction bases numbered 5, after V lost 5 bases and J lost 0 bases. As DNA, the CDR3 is TGTGCCAGCAGTCCCCGGACTAGCGGGGGAAGCACAGATACGCAGTATTTT. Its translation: CASSPRTSGGSTDTQYF.

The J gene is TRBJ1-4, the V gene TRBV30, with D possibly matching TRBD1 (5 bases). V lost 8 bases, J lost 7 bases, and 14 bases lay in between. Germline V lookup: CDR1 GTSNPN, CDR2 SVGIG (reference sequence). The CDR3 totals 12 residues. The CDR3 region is CASGIGGEKLFF. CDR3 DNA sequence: TGTGCCAGCGGAATCGGGGGTGAAAAACTGTTTTTT.

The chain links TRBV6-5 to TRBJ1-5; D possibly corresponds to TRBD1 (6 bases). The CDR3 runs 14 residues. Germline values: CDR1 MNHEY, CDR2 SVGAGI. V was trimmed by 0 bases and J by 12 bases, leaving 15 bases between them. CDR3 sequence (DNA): TGTGCCAGCAGTTACTCGTACCGGGACAAGTACCAGCATTTT. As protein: CASSYSYRDKYQHF.

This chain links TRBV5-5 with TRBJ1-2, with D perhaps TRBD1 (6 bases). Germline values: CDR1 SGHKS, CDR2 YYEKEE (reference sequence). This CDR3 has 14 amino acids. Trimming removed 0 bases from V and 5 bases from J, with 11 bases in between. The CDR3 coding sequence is TGTGCCAGCAGCTTGGACAGGGTAGAGTATGGCTACACCTTC. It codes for CASSLDRVEYGYTF.

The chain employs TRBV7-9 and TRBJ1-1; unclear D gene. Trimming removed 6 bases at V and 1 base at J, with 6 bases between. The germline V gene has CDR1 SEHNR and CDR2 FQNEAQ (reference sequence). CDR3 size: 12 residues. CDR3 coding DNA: TGTGCCAGCAGTGCAGGGAACACTGAAGCTTTCTTT. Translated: CASSAGNTEAFF. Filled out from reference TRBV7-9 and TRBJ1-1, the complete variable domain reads DTGVSQNPRHKITKRGQNVTFRCDPISEHNRLYWYRQTLGQGPEFLTYFQNEAQLEKSRLLSDRFSAERPKGSFSTLEIQRTEQGDSAMYLCASSAGNTEAFFGQGTRLTVV.

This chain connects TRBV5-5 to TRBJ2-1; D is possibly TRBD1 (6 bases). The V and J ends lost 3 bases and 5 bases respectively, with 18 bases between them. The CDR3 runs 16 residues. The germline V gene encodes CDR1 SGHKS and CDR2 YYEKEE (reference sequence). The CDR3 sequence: CASSSRDTRGDNEQFF. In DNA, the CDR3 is TGTGCCAGCAGCTCCAGGGACACCCGGGGCGACAATGAGCAGTTCTTC.

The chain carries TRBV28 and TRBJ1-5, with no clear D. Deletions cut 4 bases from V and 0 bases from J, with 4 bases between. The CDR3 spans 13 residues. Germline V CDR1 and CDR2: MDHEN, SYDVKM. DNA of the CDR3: TGTGCCAGCAGTTCCCGTAGCAATCAGCCCCAGCATTTT. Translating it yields CASSSRSNQPQHF.

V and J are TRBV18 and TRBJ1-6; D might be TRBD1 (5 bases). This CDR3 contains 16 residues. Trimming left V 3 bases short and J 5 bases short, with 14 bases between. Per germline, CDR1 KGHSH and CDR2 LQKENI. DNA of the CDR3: TGTGCCAGCTCACCGTCGGCGCCAGGGAATAATTCACCCCTCCACTTT. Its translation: CASSPSAPGNNSPLHF. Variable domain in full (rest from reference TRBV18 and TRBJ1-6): NAGVMQNPRHLVRRRGQEARLRCSPMKGHSHVYWYRQLPEEGLKFMVYLQKENIIDESGMPKERFSAEFPKEGPSILRIQQVVRGDSAAYFCASSPSAPGNNSPLHFGNGTRLTVT.

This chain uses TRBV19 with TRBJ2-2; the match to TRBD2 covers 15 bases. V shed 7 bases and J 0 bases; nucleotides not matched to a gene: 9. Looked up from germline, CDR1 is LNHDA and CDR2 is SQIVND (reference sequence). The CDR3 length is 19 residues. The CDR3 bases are TGTGCCAGTAAGATCCAGTGGACTAGCGGGAGGGCGAACACCGGGGAGCTGTTTTTT. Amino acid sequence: CASKIQWTSGRANTGELFF.

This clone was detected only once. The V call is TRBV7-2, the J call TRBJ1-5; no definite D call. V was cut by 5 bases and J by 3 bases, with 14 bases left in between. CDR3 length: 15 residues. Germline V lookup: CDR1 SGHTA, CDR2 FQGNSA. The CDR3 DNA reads TGTGCCAGCAGCACCCAGGCAGGATTCAATCAGCCCCAGCATTTT. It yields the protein CASSTQAGFNQPQHF.